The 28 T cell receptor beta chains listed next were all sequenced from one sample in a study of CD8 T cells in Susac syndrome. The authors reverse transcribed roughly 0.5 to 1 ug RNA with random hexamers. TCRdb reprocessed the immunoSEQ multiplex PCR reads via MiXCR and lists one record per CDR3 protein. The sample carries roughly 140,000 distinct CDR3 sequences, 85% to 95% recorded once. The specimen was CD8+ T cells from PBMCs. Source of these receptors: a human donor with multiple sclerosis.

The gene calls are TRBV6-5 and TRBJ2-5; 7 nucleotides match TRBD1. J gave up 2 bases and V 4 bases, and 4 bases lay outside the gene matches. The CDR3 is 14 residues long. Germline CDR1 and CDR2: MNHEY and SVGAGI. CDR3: CASSSDRDQETQYF. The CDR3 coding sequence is TGTGCCAGCAGTTCCGACAGGGATCAAGAGACCCAGTACTTC.

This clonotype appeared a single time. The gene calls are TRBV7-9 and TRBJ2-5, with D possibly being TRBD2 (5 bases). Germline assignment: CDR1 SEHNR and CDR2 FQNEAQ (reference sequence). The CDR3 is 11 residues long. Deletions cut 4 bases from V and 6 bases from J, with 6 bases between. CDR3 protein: CASSYGKTQYF. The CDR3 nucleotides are TGTGCCAGCAGCTACGGGAAGACCCAGTACTTC.

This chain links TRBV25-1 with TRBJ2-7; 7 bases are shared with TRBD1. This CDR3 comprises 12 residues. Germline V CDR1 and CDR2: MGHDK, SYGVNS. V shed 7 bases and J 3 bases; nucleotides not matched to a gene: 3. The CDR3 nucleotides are TGTGCCAGCAAGGACAGGAACTACGAGCAGTACTTC. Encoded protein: CASKDRNYEQYF.

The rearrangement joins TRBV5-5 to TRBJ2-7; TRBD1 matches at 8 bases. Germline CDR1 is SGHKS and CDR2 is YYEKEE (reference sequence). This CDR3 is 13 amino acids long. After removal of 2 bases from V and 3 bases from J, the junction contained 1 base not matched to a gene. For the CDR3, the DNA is TGTGCCAGCAGCTTCAGGGGGCACTACGAGCAGTACTTC. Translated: CASSFRGHYEQYF. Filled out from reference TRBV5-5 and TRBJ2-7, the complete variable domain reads DAGVTQSPTHLIKTRGQQVTLRCSPISGHKSVSWYQQVLGQGPQFIFQYYEKEERGRGNFPDRFSARQFPNYSSELNVNALLLGDSALYLCASSFRGHYEQYFGPGTRLTVT.

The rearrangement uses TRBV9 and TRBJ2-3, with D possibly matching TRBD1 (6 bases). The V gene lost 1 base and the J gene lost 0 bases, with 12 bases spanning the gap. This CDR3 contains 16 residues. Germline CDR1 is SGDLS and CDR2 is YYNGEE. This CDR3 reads CASSVTGLISTDTQYF. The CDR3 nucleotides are TGTGCCAGCAGCGTAACAGGGCTAATTAGCACAGATACGCAGTATTTT.

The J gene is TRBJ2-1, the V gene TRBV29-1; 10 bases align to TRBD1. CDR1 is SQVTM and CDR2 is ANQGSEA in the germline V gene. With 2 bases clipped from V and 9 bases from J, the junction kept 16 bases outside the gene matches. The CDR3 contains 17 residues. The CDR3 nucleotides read TGCAGCGTTGAATTAAGGAGCGGGACAGGGGTCTTGACTGAGCAGTTCTTC. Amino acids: CSVELRSGTGVLTEQFF.

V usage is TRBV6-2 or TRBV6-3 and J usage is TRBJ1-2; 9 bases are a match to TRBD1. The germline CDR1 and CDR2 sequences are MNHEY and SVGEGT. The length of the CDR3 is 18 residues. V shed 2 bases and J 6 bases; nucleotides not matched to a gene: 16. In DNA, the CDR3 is TGTGCCAGCAGTTACGAGGCTGGGGACAGGGTCCGTCTTCATGGCTACACCTTC. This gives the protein CASSYEAGDRVRLHGYTF.

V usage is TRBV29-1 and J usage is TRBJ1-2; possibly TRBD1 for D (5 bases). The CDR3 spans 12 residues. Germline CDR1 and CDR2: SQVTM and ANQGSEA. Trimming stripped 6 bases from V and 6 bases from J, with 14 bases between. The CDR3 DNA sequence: TGCAGCGTCGACCCCAGGGTGAATGGCTACACCTTC. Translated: CSVDPRVNGYTF.

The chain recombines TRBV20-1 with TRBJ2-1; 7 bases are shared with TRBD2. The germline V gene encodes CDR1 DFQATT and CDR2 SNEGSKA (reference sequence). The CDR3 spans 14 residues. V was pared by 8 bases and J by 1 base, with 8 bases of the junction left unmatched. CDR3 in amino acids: CSPGGTQSYNEQFF. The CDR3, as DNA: TGCAGTCCCGGGGGGACGCAATCCTACAATGAGCAGTTCTTC.

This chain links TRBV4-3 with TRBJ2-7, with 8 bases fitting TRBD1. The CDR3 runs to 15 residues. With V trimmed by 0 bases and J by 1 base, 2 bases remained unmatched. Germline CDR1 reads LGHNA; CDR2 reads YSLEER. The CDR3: CASSQDDRGSYEQYF. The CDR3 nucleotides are TGCGCCAGCAGCCAAGACGACAGGGGTTCCTACGAGCAGTACTTC.

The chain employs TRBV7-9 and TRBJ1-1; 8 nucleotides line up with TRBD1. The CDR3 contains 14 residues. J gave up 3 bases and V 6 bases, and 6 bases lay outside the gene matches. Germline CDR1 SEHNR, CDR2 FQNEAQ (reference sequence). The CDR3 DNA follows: TGTGCCAGCAGACCGCAGGGGGCTGACACTGAAGCTTTCTTT. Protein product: CASRPQGADTEAFF.

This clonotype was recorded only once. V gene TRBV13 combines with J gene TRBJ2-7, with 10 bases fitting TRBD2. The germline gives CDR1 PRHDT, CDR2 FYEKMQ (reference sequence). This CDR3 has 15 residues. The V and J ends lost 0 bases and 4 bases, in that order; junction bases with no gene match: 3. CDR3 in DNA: TGTGCCAGCAGCTTAGGGAGCGGGGGGGAGTACGAGCAGTACTTC. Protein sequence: CASSLGSGGEYEQYF.

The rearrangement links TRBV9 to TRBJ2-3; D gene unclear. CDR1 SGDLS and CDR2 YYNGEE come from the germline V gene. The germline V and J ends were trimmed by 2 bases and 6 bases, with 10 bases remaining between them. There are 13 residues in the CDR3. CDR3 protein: CASSVQSRDTQYF. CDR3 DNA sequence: TGTGCCAGCAGCGTCCAAAGCAGGGATACGCAGTATTTT.

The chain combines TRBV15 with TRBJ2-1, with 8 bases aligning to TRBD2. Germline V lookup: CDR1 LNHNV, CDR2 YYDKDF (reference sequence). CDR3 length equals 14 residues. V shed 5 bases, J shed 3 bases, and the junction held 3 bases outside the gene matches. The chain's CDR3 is CATSSSGYYNEQFF. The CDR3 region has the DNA TGTGCCACCAGCTCTAGCGGGTACTACAATGAGCAGTTCTTC.

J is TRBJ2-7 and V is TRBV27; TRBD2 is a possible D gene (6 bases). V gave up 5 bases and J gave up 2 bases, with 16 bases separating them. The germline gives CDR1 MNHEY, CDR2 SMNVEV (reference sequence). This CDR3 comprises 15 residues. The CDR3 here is CASSLPRLEAYEQYF. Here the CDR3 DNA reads TGTGCCAGCAGTCTACCCCGACTAGAGGCCTACGAGCAGTACTTC.

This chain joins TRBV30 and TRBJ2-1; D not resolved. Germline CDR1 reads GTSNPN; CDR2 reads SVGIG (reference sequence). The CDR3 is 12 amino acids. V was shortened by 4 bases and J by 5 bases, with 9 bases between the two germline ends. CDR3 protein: CAWKGKDNEQFF. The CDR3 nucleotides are TGTGCCTGGAAGGGTAAGGACAATGAGCAGTTCTTC.

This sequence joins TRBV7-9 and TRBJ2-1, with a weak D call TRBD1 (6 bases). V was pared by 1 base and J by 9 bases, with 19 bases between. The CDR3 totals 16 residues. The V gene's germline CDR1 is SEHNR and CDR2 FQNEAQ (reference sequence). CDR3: CASSLESPGLRGEQFF. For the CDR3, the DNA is TGTGCCAGCAGCTTAGAAAGCCCGGGCCTCAGGGGTGAGCAGTTCTTC.

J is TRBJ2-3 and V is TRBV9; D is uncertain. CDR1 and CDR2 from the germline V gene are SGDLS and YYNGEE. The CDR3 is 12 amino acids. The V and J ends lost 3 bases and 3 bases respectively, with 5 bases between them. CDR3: CASSAGTDTQYF. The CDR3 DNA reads TGTGCCAGCAGCGCTGGGACAGATACGCAGTATTTT.

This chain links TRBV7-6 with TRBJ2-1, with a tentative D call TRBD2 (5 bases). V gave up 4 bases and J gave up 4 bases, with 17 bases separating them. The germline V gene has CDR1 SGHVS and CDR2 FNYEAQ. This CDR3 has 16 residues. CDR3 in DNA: TGTGCCAGCAGCTCCCCGGTGTCACGAGGGTACAATGAGCAGTTCTTC. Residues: CASSSPVSRGYNEQFF.

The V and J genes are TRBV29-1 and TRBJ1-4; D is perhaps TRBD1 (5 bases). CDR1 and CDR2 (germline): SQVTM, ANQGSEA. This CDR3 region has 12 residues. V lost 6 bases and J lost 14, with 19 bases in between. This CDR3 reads CSVEQAVGNLFF. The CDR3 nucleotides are TGCAGCGTCGAACAGGCGGTGGGCAATCTGTTTTTT.

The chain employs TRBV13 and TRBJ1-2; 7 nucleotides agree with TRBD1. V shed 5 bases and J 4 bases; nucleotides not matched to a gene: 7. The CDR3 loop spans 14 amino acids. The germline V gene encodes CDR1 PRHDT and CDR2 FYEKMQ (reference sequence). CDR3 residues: CASSMTRGSYGYTF. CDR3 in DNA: TGTGCCAGCAGCATGACCAGGGGGAGCTATGGCTACACCTTC.

Here the CDR3 reads CASSHRDRGSYNEQFF. The CDR3 DNA follows: TGTGCCAGCTCACACCGGGACAGGGGATCCTACAATGAGCAGTTCTTC. The gene calls are TRBV18 and TRBJ2-1; 10 bases agree with TRBD1. Germline CDR1 reads KGHSH; CDR2 reads LQKENI. V lost 4 bases, J lost 1 base, and 4 bases stayed unmatched. The CDR3 has 16 residues.

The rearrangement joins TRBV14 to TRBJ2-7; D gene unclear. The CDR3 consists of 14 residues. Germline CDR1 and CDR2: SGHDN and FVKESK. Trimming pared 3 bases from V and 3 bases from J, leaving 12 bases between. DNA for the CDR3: TGTGCCAGCAGCCACGGCGGAGCCAACTACGAGCAGTACTTC. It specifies CASSHGGANYEQYF.

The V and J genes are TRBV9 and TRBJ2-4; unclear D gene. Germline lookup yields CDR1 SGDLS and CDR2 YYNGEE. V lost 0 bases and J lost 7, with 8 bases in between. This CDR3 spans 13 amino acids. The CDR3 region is CASSVGLSNIQYF. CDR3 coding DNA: TGTGCCAGCAGCGTAGGGTTGAGTAACATTCAGTACTTC. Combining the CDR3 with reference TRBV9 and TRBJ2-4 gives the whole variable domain DSGVTQTPKHLITATGQRVTLRCSPRSGDLSVYWYQQSLDQGLQFLIQYYNGEERAKGNILERFSAQQFPDLHSELNLSSLELGDSALYFCASSVGLSNIQYFGAGTRLSVL.

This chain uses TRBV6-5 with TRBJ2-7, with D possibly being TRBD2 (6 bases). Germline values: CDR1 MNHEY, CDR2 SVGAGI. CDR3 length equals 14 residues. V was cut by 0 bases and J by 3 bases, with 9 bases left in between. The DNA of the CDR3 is TGTGCCAGCAGTTACTCCTCCGGGGGCTACGAGCAGTACTTC. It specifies CASSYSSGGYEQYF.

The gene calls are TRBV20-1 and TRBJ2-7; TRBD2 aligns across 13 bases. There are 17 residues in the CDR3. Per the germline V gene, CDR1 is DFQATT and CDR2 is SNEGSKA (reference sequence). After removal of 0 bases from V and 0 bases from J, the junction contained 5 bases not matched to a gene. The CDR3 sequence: CSARDRLAGGPSYEQYF. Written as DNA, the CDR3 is TGCAGTGCTAGAGATCGACTAGCGGGGGGACCCTCCTACGAGCAGTACTTC.

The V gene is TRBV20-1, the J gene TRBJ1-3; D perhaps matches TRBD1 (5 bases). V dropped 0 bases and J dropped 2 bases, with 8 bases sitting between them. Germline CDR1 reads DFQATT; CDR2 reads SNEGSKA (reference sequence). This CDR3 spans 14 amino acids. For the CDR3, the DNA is TGCAGTGCTAGAGATCGCAGGGCTGGAAACACCATATATTTT. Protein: CSARDRRAGNTIYF.

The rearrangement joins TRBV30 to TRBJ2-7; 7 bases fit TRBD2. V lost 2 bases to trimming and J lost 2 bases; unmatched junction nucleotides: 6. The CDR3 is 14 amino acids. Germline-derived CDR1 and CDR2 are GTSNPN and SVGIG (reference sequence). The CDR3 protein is CAWSRGTTTYEQYF. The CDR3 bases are TGTGCCTGGAGTCGGGGGACTACCACCTACGAGCAGTACTTC.